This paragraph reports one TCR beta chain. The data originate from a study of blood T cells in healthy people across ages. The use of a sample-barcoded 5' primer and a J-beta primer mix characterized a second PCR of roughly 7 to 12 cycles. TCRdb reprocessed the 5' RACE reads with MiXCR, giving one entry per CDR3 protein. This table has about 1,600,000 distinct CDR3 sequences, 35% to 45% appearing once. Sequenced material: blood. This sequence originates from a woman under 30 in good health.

CDR3 protein: CASSRTGNEKLFF. CDR3 DNA sequence: TGTGCCAGCAGTAGGACAGGCAATGAAAAACTGTTTTTT. The chain has TRBV3-1 and TRBJ1-4; 7 bases line up with TRBD1. V gave up 6 bases and J gave up 5 bases; unmatched junction bases: 3. CDR1 and CDR2 (germline): LGHDT, YNNKEL (reference sequence). The CDR3 extends over 13 amino acids.